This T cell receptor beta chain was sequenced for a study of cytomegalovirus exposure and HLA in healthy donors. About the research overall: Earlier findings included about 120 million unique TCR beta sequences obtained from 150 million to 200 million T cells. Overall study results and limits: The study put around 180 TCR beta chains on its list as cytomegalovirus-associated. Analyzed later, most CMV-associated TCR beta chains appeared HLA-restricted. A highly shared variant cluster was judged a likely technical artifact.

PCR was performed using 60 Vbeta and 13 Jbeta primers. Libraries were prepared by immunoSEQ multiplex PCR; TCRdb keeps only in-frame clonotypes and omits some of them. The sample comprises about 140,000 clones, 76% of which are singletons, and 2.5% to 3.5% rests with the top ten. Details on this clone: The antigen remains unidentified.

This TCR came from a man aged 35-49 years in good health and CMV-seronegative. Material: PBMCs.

CDR3 residues: CASSFSGGVYNEQFF. CDR3 coding DNA: TGTGCCAGCAGCTTTAGCGGGGGCGTATACAATGAGCAGTTCTTC. V usage is TRBV7-8 and J usage is TRBJ2-1; 9 positions match TRBD2. The CDR3 spans 15 residues. Germline lookup yields CDR1 SGHVS and CDR2 FQNEAQ. Losses at the gene ends were 3 bases for V and 4 bases for J; bases not matched to a gene: 4.